A selection of T cell receptor beta chains follows, all from one sample in a study of cytomegalovirus exposure and HLA in healthy donors. Some clones are missing from TCRdb's copy, which holds only in-frame ones; the method was immunoSEQ multiplex PCR. The sample includes 75,000 to 85,000 clones, around three quarters seen only once; the top ten take 0.9% to 1.2%. Source material: PBMCs. The origin of the receptors is a male donor in good health and CMV-seronegative. Each CDR3 is given with its conserved first and last residue. The D gene is left open where the match is weak. The size field is filled for only some rows; it gives once, few, many or a size class.

V	D	J	size	CDR3
TRBV30	-	TRBJ2-3	few	CAWSAIINTQYF
TRBV19	-	TRBJ1-1	-	CASNEMGLSTEAFF
TRBV19	-	TRBJ1-2	-	CASIGQYGYTF
TRBV27	TRBD2	TRBJ2-3	-	CASRVTLAGDTQYF
TRBV5-6	TRBD2	TRBJ2-3	-	CASSWFRTSGTDTQYF
TRBV5-4	-	TRBJ1-2	-	CASSPDRVNGYTF
TRBV6-5	-	TRBJ1-2	-	CASSYSVVRDNYGYTF
TRBV7-3	TRBD1	TRBJ2-2	-	CASSPDRANTGELFF
TRBV6-1	TRBD1	TRBJ1-2	once	CASTLRDRTLVGYTF
TRBV6-7	-	TRBJ2-7	-	CASSYSHIDYEQYF
TRBV7-2	TRBD2	TRBJ2-5	-	CASRSGTSGGAGETQYF
TRBV6-1	TRBD1	TRBJ2-1	-	CASILGQGEYNEQFF
TRBV15	-	TRBJ1-1	-	CATSRGENEAFF
TRBV19	-	TRBJ1-1	-	CASSTLRDKAFF
TRBV6-4	-	TRBJ2-1	few	CASRIGQTQKQFF
TRBV5-6	TRBD2	TRBJ2-1	-	CASSRTSYNEQFF
TRBV28	TRBD1	TRBJ1-3	-	CASSGGTGGTGNTIYF
TRBV6-1	-	TRBJ1-5	-	CASSEVSTAQPQHF
TRBV28	-	TRBJ2-3	-	CASKGVGQYADTQYF
TRBV4-1	TRBD1	TRBJ1-3	few	CASSQEQYRGSGNTIYF
TRBV7-2	TRBD2	TRBJ2-1	-	CASSYTSGRASNEQFF
TRBV18	-	TRBJ1-1	few	CASSGGDTEAFF
TRBV5-1	-	TRBJ1-1	-	CASSLDGATEAFF
TRBV4-1	-	TRBJ1-2	-	CASSQDLAGSGFYGYTF
TRBV27	-	TRBJ2-5	-	CASSLSSASRYQETQYF
TRBV27	TRBD2	TRBJ2-2	-	CASSSWAGASPKGELFF
TRBV18	-	TRBJ2-2	-	CASSPTSRGTGELFF
TRBV29-1	TRBD1	TRBJ1-2	-	CSVEGQGHGYTF
TRBV7-7	-	TRBJ1-1	-	CASSLGQNTEAFF
TRBV19	TRBD1	TRBJ1-5	-	CASTRQGVYQPQHF
TRBV27	-	TRBJ1-2	-	CASTQTSSAGTTYGYTF
TRBV6-5	TRBD2	TRBJ2-1	-	CASSYSPSGVYNEQFF
TRBV4-3	-	TRBJ2-3	-	CASSQELASIDTQYF
TRBV7-2	-	TRBJ2-3	-	CASSAARDLDTQYF
TRBV28	TRBD1	TRBJ1-5	-	CASSHKTGLNQPQHF
TRBV5-5	TRBD2	TRBJ2-5	-	CASSATLAGYVETQYF
TRBV5-1	-	TRBJ1-3	-	CASSPGTSGNTIYF
TRBV2	TRBD1	TRBJ1-1	once	CASSEPDRDLAHTEAFF
TRBV7-7	TRBD2	TRBJ2-5	-	CASSLQAGGGETQYF
TRBV4-2	TRBD1	TRBJ1-3	medium-sized	CASSQEPTGEASGNTIYF
TRBV5-6	-	TRBJ1-2	-	CASSLEAGNTNYGYTF
TRBV6-6	TRBD2	TRBJ2-1	-	CASSYTGGTTDEQFF
TRBV5-1	-	TRBJ1-4	-	CASSLGGTNEKLFF
TRBV2	TRBD1	TRBJ1-1	once	CASQDRVFSEAFF
TRBV27	-	TRBJ1-3	-	CASSLKDGSSGNTIYF
TRBV30	TRBD2	TRBJ2-7	-	CAWRGGSSSEQYF
TRBV11-2	TRBD1	TRBJ1-4	-	CASSLGSRQGFEKLFF
TRBV6-1	TRBD1	TRBJ1-2	few	CASSDLGGRGSNYGYTF
TRBV15	TRBD1	TRBJ1-5	-	CATSSKPGQGAYQPQHF
TRBV5-1	TRBD1	TRBJ2-1	-	CASSPGTAYNEQFF
TRBV28	TRBD1	TRBJ1-1	-	CASSRRQGARLAEAFF
TRBV28	TRBD1	TRBJ2-7	-	CASSSTGTGGNEQYF
TRBV18	TRBD1	TRBJ2-7	-	CASSAGTGTPYEQYF